This T cell receptor beta chain was sequenced during a study of graft-versus-host responses after intestinal transplantation (dated by TCRdb to about 2021). Context from the whole study: Multivisceral, liver-intestinal, or isolated intestinal transplants were received by the recipients. Every recipient was given anti-thymocyte globulin induction, followed by around three years of maintenance tacrolimus and steroids. Graft-versus-host and host-versus-graft alloreactive T cell clones were tracked in the graft, circulation and bone marrow after intestinal transplantation using bulk TCR-beta CDR3 sequencing. To identify alloreactive clones, pre-transplant mixed lymphocyte reaction products were sequenced and compared with unstimulated pre-transplant donor and recipient T cells. The cohort enrolled 20 to 30 intestinal transplant recipients including one retransplant, and a few patients lacking pretransplant specimens were excluded. Donor T cell macrochimerism was defined as a peak of at least 4% donor T cells among recipient peripheral blood mononuclear cells. Instead of going to the commercial service, samples from a few later patients were sequenced in-house on an Illumina MiSeq and processed with MiXCR. Study-wide conclusions, independent of this receptor: The conclusions were limited by the relatively low number and heterogeneity of the intestinal transplant patients. In patients with donor T cell macrochimerism, the allografts had high GvH to HvG T cell clonal ratios. GvH clones were detected in recipient bone marrow, and some of these GvH clones were observed earlier in ileal mucosa or blood, consistent with an intestinal mucosal origin. Early after transplant, declines in HvG clones were associated with peak levels of circulating GvH clones.

On this clone itself: The antigen it recognizes is unknown. No base quality information exists; no much larger clone differs at one position.

Libraries were made using the immunoSEQ multiplex PCR assay. For most patients, genomic DNA was isolated with the Qiagen DNeasy Blood and Tissue Kit and sent frozen to Adaptive Biotechnologies for TCR sequencing. For most patients, high-throughput TCR-beta CDR3 sequencing of genomic DNA was performed by Adaptive Biotechnologies. As for the authors' bioinformatics: TCR sequencing data were retrieved from Adaptive's ImmunoSEQ software for 18 patients, whereas three other patients were processed with MiXCR and VDJtools. To correct CD4 versus CD8 sorting errors, sequences present in both subsets at a frequency ratio below 5:1 were removed. CDR3 nucleotide sequences shared between donor and recipient were removed because their origin could not be assigned. Alloreactive clones required at least 2-fold expansion over unstimulated cells and minimum CFSE-low frequency of 0.002% (template counts) or 0.001% (read counts). Mappable clones were those detected in sequenced pre-transplant spleen, lymph node, or MLR CFSE-low populations of the donor or recipient. The cumulative frequency of alloreactive clones was calculated as a percentage of all sequences, weighted by copy number. This is the immuneACCESS table as TCRdb keeps it, with only in-frame sequences that have V and J called. A part of the clones is gone; compared with another copy, unresolved V genes explain less than half, and the rest is unexplained. The V and J calls and the clone size are those of that table, but D and trimming were determined from the DNA. In all, the sample holds about 90,000 clones, and about 95% of those were seen once. Jointly, the top ten make up 0.15% to 0.2% of the sample.

The time point tag for this specimen amounts to: cells obtained before transplantation from donor or recipient. CD3+CD4+ and CD3+CD8+ populations were FACS-sorted from unstimulated pre-transplant donor and recipient cells taken from spleen or lymph nodes. At the junction V is shortened by 7 bases and J by 3 bases, with 17 bases in between. CDR1 and CDR2 (SGHRS, YFSETQ) derive from the germline V gene. The CDR3, from cysteine to phenylalanine, totals 15 residues. Only the CDR3 part of the read is kept: 45 bases, read in frame from the first base. The material sequenced was unstimulated CD4+ T cells sorted from spleen or lymph node cells, taken before transplant. The chain links TRBV5-1 with TRBJ1-5, with the identity of the D gene unclear. The origin of this receptor is a human donor who was the organ donor for an intestinal transplant. The CDR3 region: CASRENSSPNQPQHF. The DNA sequence follows: TGCGCCAGCCGCGAAAACAGTTCCCCCAATCAGCCCCAGCATTTT.